The clone carrying this T cell receptor beta chain was observed many times. Antigen unknown. This sample was taken from a study of T cells in Graves' hyperthyroidism and ophthalmopathy. Orbital computed tomography, thyroid ultrasound, serum thyroxine and TRAb, and clinical symptoms together informed the diagnoses. Amplified TCR beta CDR3 regions derived from RNA transcripts. The TCR CDR3 first-round RT-PCR relied on the HTBI primer set. TCRdb called the multiplex PCR reads again in MiXCR, with one record for every CDR3 protein. The sample carries 350,000 or so distinct CDR3 sequences, about a sixth recorded once. The CDR3 is 12 amino acids. V lost 8 bases to trimming and J lost 5 bases, with 12 bases between them. Study results and caveats: Most thyroid clonotypes expanded above 0.001 were also detected in blood. Ophthalmopathy cases were set apart from stable hyperthyroidism by a 13 V-J model.

Sequences were obtained from blood. This TCR was recovered from a middle-aged woman with Graves' ophthalmopathy. The chain combines TRBV12-3 or TRBV12-4 with TRBJ1-1; weak D call: TRBD1 (5 bases). CDR3: CASGVRETEAFF. The CDR3 DNA is TGTGCCAGCGGCGTCAGGGAGACTGAAGCTTTCTTT.